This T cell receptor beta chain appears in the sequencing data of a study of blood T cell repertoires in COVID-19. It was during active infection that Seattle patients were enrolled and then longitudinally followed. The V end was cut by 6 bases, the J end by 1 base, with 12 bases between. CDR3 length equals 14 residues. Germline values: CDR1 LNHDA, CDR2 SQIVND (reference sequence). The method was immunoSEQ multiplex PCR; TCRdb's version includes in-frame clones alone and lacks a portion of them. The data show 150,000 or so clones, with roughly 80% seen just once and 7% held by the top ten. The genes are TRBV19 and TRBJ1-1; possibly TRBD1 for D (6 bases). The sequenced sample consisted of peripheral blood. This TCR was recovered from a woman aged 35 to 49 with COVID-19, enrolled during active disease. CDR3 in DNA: TGTGCCAGTAGGGTACAGGGTGGGAACACTGAAGCTTTCTTT. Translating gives CASRVQGGNTEAFF.